This T cell receptor beta chain was recovered during a study of T cell clonality in common variable immunodeficiency (dated by TCRdb to about 2015). Trimmed from V: 6 bases; trimmed from J: 3 bases; junction bases lacking a gene match: 1. The germline V gene sets CDR1 to WSHSY and CDR2 to SAAADI. The CDR3 contains 13 residues, cysteine and phenylalanine counted. The DNA shown is the part of the CDR3 that was read: 30 bases, in frame from base 1. For sequencing, equivalent amounts of genomic DNA were input from CVID and control samples. For every sample, a 60 bp segment covering the rearranged TCRbeta CDR3 region was amplified and then sequenced. TCRbeta amplification used the immunoSEQ assay, a bias-corrected multiplex PCR with high-throughput sequencing. The paper's data handling went like this. Each unique nucleotide sequence was treated as a clone and annotated with V, D and J genes, copy number and frequency. Sequences were labeled productive if in frame, and non-productive if out of frame or containing stop codons. As previously described, Shannon's entropy was used to calculate clonality. Mean CDR3 Kyte-Doolittle hydropathy was derived from the predicted amino acid sequences of productive clones. The R hclust function was used to hierarchically cluster scaled V gene usage with Manhattan distance and complete linkage. Sharing of clones by CDR3 amino acid sequence was evaluated through resampling of 12 repertoires per group over 100 rounds. Repertoires were searched for 70 published EBV-specific and some 240 published CMV-specific TCRbeta sequences. Two CVID samples yielding fewer than 10,000 sequences were excluded from analysis, leaving approximately 40 CVID repertoires. TCRdb limited this immuneACCESS table to in-frame rearrangements with V and J called. A share of clones is missing; checked studies link under half to unresolved V genes, and the rest is unexplained. That table is the source of V, J and clone size, and D and trimming were worked out from the DNA. The sample features approximately 50,000 clones, and none is a singleton. The top ten hold approximately 2% of the sample.

Remarks on this clone: The antigen this receptor binds is unknown. The read terminates 3 residues ahead of where the CDR3 ends, so the germline J gene completes it.

Both CVID patients and healthy controls were predominantly of Caucasian heritage. Heparinized peripheral whole blood samples of about 5 to 8 ml were obtained from each donor. Genomic DNA from adults with common variable immune deficiency (CVID) and from healthy adult controls was used for sequencing of TCRbeta CDR3 repertoires. The control group was made up of approximately 22 healthy adult volunteers (about 10 male and 12 female) whose ages ranged from about 20 to 70 years, with a mean age of nearly 35. To isolate peripheral blood mononuclear cells, diluted blood was subjected to density centrifugation over Hypaque 1077 or Ficoll-Paque. Genomic DNA was extracted from unsorted mononuclear cells by Qiagen column purification or by a centrifugation-based method. Overall study results and their limits: Correlations of repertoire features with clinical complications were constrained by heterogeneity among patients within the CVID cohort. Fewer TCRbeta clones were shared among CVID subjects than among healthy controls (p < 0.0001). CVID TCRbeta sequences were reported to have fewer deletions and N-nucleotide insertions and to lack highly modified clones with 13 or more V deletions. Despite equal DNA input, controls averaged roughly 84,000 unique sequences per sample versus about 31,547 in CVID samples. According to the authors, figuring out what caused the increased clonality in CVID would require sequencing the repertoires of T cell subpopulations. TCRbeta clonality was higher in CVID subjects than in healthy controls (t-test p = 0.018), and the increase was most characteristic of about a third of subjects.

The TCR sequence derives from a person aged 18 to 75 in good health. Specimen: peripheral blood mononuclear cells. Recombination linked TRBV10-2 to TRBJ2-7, and 11 junctional nucleotides match TRBD2. For the CDR3, the sequence is CASRLAGDYEQYF. The sequenced part of the CDR3 DNA is TGCGCCAGCAGACTAGCGGGGGACTACGAG.